This TCR beta chain was recorded in a study of OX40 agonist ivuxolimab in advanced cancers. Sequenced by immunoSEQ multiplex PCR; TCRdb stores in-frame clones only, minus some. The sample gives over 45,000 clones, approximately 83% of which show up once; 3% to 3.5% is in the top ten. This clone was recorded once. CDR3 size: 12 residues. V was shortened by 5 bases and J by 4 bases, with 11 bases between the two germline ends. CDR1 and CDR2 from the germline V gene are GTSNPN and SVGIG (reference sequence). The sequence derives from an adult with an advanced solid tumor such as melanoma, head and neck, liver or kidney cancer. The sample in question was CD4+ or CD8+ T cells sorted from blood, obtained in a trial of the OX40 agonist ivuxolimab. The rearrangement joins TRBV30 to TRBJ1-2, with a tentative D call TRBD1 (5 bases). CDR3: CAWGGGIYGYTF. CDR3 DNA: TGTGCCTGGGGGGGAGGTATCTATGGCTACACCTTC.